Listed here are 19 T cell receptor beta chains from one sample, sequenced in a study of T cells in Graves' hyperthyroidism and ophthalmopathy. RNA transcripts served as the template for amplifying TCR beta CDR3 regions. HTBI primers drove first-round RT-PCR of the TCR CDR3. MiXCR, run by TCRdb on the multiplex PCR reads, gives a single entry per CDR3 protein. Of a few hundred thousand distinct CDR3 sequences detected, approximately 16% appear once; the ten largest clones hold 30%. Sequencing was carried out using blood. The receptor set was obtained from a woman between 45 and 60 years old with Graves' hyperthyroidism that later progressed to Graves' ophthalmopathy.

This clonotype appeared many times. The chain carries TRBV5-1 and TRBJ2-1; possibly TRBD2 for D (6 bases). Trimming pared 4 bases from V and 0 bases from J, leaving 8 bases between. The CDR3 extends over 14 amino acids. Germline V CDR1 and CDR2: SGHRS, YFSETQ. The CDR3, as DNA: TGCGCCAGCAGCGCGGAGGGCTCCTACAATGAGCAGTTCTTC. The encoded protein is CASSAEGSYNEQFF.

The V and J genes are TRBV6-2 or TRBV6-3 and TRBJ1-5; D remains ambiguous. The CDR3 spans 14 residues. Trimming shortened V by 2 bases and J by 0 bases, and 5 bases separated the two germline ends. Per germline, CDR1 MNHEY and CDR2 SVGEGT. Here the CDR3 DNA reads TGTGCCAGCAGTTACGGATTTAGCAATCAGCCCCAGCATTTT. Protein product: CASSYGFSNQPQHF.

Comments on this clonotype: A single base separates this from a much larger clone, so it may be a read error. J is TRBJ1-2 and V is TRBV6-7, with D possibly TRBD1 on 6 matching bases. TRBV6-7 is assigned to the ORF class and has an uncertain function. The CDR3 runs to 18 residues. The CDR3 protein is CASSYEGGHRRKLYGHTF. The CDR3 bases are TGTGCCAGCAGTTACGAGGGGGGACACCGACGGAAATTATATGGCCACACCTTC.

This clonotype was seen ten or more times. The V gene is TRBV11-2, the J gene TRBJ2-7; D perhaps matches TRBD1 (6 bases). Germline assignment: CDR1 SGHAT and CDR2 FQNNGV. The CDR3 sequence is 16 residues long. V lost 6 bases, J lost 0 bases, and 18 bases lay in between. The CDR3, as DNA: TGTGCCAGCAGACTGATCTCGGTGGACAGCTCCTACGAGCAGTACTTC. Encoded protein: CASRLISVDSSYEQYF.

This clonotype has ten or more counts. The gene calls are TRBV12-3 or TRBV12-4 and TRBJ1-1; D uncertain. The CDR3 is 14 amino acids. V was cut by 2 bases and J by 1 base, with 8 bases left in between. CDR3 sequence reads: CASSLRRGNTEAFF. CDR3 bases: TGTGCCAGCAGTTTAAGGCGGGGGAACACTGAAGCTTTCTTT.

The genes are TRBV4-1 and TRBJ2-2, with D maybe TRBD1 (5 bases). The germline CDR1 and CDR2 sequences are MGHRA and YSYEKL. The CDR3 sequence is 14 residues long. Trimming cost V 1 base and J 7 bases, with 10 bases left between them. The CDR3 DNA reads as TGCGCCAGCAGCCAAGGACAGAACGACGGGGAGCTGTTTTTT. It specifies CASSQGQNDGELFF.

This clonotype came up many times. The chain uses TRBV18 and TRBJ1-6; D uncertain. Germline V gives CDR1 KGHSH, CDR2 LQKENI. CDR3 size: 15 residues. Trimming removed 2 bases at V and 8 bases at J, with 13 bases between. The CDR3 DNA follows: TGTGCCAGCTCACCAGTGGCCGGAGCCGATTCACCCCTCCACTTT. This encodes CASSPVAGADSPLHF.

This clonotype occurred many times. J is TRBJ1-5 and V is TRBV2; 8 bases are a match to TRBD1. The V gene end was trimmed by 6 bases and the J gene end by 3 bases; junction bases not matched to a gene: 7. This CDR3 region has 15 residues. Germline CDR1 reads SNHLY; CDR2 reads FYNNEI. The chain's CDR3 is CASSARGQVNQPQHF. The CDR3 DNA reads TGTGCCAGCAGCGCGAGGGGACAGGTCAATCAGCCCCAGCATTTT.

This rearrangement joins TRBV19 to TRBJ2-3, with D perhaps assigned TRBD1 or TRBD2 (7 bases each). Germline V CDR1 and CDR2: LNHDA, SQIVND (reference sequence). The CDR3 totals 16 residues. V lost 6 bases, J lost 6 bases, and 22 bases lay in between. This chain's CDR3 is CASSSMTSRGYDTQYF. The DNA of the CDR3 is TGTGCCAGTAGCTCGATGACTAGCAGGGGGTACGATACGCAGTATTTT. Full variable domain (rest looked up from reference TRBV19 and TRBJ2-3): DGGITQSPKYLFRKEGQNVTLSCEQNLNHDAMYWYRQDPGQGLRLIYYSQIVNDFQKGDIAEGYSVSREKKESFPLTVTSAQKNPTAFYLCASSSMTSRGYDTQYFGPGTRLTVL.

This clonotype was detected ten times or more. The chain links TRBV20-1 to TRBJ2-3; D might be TRBD2 (6 bases). V shed 0 bases and J shed 8 bases, with 21 bases lying between them. The CDR3 covers 16 residues. From germline, CDR1 is DFQATT and CDR2 SNEGSKA (reference sequence). The CDR3 region is CSARDLYRQGGVTQYF. CDR3 nucleotides: TGCAGTGCTAGAGACCTCTATAGGCAGGGAGGAGTTACGCAGTATTTT.

A remark on this clonotype: A read error may be the cause here, since a much bigger clone is one base away. V usage is TRBV29-1 and J usage is TRBJ1-1; D ambiguous. Germline V gene lookup returns CDR1 SQVTM and CDR2 ANQGSEA. Trimming shortened V by 7 bases and J by 5 bases, and 14 bases separated the two germline ends. CDR3 length equals 12 residues. CDR3 in DNA: TGCAGCGGAGGCTCATCGGATACTGAAGCTTTCTTT. This sequence encodes CSGGSSDTEAFF.

In its sample, this clonotype was seen many times. The chain is built from TRBV6-1 and TRBJ2-5; a possible D gene is TRBD2 (6 bases). CDR3 size: 14 residues. Trimming took 7 bases from V and 8 from J, leaving 20 bases between them. Germline CDR1 reads MNHNS; CDR2 reads SASEGT. The CDR3 region has the DNA TGTGCCAGCAAGCCTGATTGGGGGAGGCAAACCCAGTACTTC. This sequence encodes CASKPDWGRQTQYF.

This chain links TRBV28 with TRBJ1-1, with 8 bases aligning to TRBD1. The CDR3 spans 16 residues. Trimming at V came to 5 bases and at J to 1 base, leaving 9 bases not matched to a gene. Germline V gene lookup returns CDR1 MDHEN and CDR2 SYDVKM. The CDR3 DNA sequence: TGTGCCAGCAGTCCAAACAGGGGGGGTCGGAACACTGAAGCTTTCTTT. Amino acids: CASSPNRGGRNTEAFF.

This chain links TRBV19 with TRBJ1-6, with a weak D call TRBD1 (6 bases). CDR1 LNHDA and CDR2 SQIVND come from the germline V gene (reference sequence). The V and J ends lost 6 bases and 7 bases respectively, with 16 bases between them. The CDR3 consists of 15 residues. CDR3 residues: CASRKKRQENSPLHF. CDR3 DNA sequence: TGTGCCAGTAGGAAGAAAAGACAGGAAAATTCACCCCTCCACTTT. Full variable domain (remainder filled in from reference TRBV19 and TRBJ1-6): DGGITQSPKYLFRKEGQNVTLSCEQNLNHDAMYWYRQDPGQGLRLIYYSQIVNDFQKGDIAEGYSVSREKKESFPLTVTSAQKNPTAFYLCASRKKRQENSPLHFGNGTRLTVT.

At least ten counts were recorded for this clonotype. The gene calls are TRBV7-3 and TRBJ2-3; D gene unclear. From germline, CDR1 is SGHTA and CDR2 FQGTGA. V lost 3 bases, J lost 1 base, and 5 bases lay in between. The CDR3 has 13 amino acids. The CDR3 DNA reads as TGTGCCAGCAGCTTCCGGGGCACAGATACGCAGTATTTT. Its translation: CASSFRGTDTQYF.

The table lists this clonotype with many counts. The chain uses TRBV2 and TRBJ2-1; 9 nucleotides align to TRBD2. The germline CDR1 and CDR2 sequences are SNHLY and FYNNEI. With V trimmed by 6 bases and J by 13 bases, 7 bases remained unmatched. The CDR3 contains 12 residues. In DNA, the CDR3 is TGTGCCAGCAGGGCGGGAGGGCCCGATCAGTTCTTC. Its protein product is CASRAGGPDQFF.

The DNA for the CDR3 is TGTGCCAGCAGCCCCCCTAGCGCTAGCTCCTACAATGAGCAGTTCTTC. Translated: CASSPPSASSYNEQFF. The gene calls are TRBV11-3 and TRBJ2-1, with a possible D match to TRBD2 (6 bases). This CDR3 region has 16 residues. Trimming shortened V by 5 bases and J by 0 bases, and 14 bases separated the two germline ends. CDR1 SGHNT and CDR2 YENEEA come from the germline V gene.

This clonotype was observed many times. The CDR3 coding sequence is TGTGCCAGCAGCGGGACTGAGACCTACAATGAGCAGTTCTTC. It codes for CASSGTETYNEQFF. This sequence joins TRBV12-3 or TRBV12-4 and TRBJ2-1, with D perhaps TRBD2 (6 bases). Trimming removed 6 bases at V and 2 bases at J, with 11 bases between. This CDR3 is built from 14 residues.

This clonotype has at least ten counts. This chain links TRBV12-3 or TRBV12-4 with TRBJ1-1; TRBD1 is a possible D gene (5 bases). Trimming took off 6 bases at V and 1 base at J, with 9 bases between the two ends. The CDR3 has 13 amino acids. The CDR3 nucleotides read TGTGCCAGCAGCCTCCAGGGGAACACTGAAGCTTTCTTT. Its protein product is CASSLQGNTEAFF.